These 9 T cell receptor beta chains were sequenced from one sample in a study of OX40 agonist ivuxolimab in advanced cancers. Assay used: immunoSEQ multiplex PCR; TCRdb lists only in-frame clones, some missing. The repertoire consists of about 42,000 clones, with 80% to 90% occurring once and the leading ten covering 2.6%. The specimen comprised CD4+ or CD8+ T cells sorted from blood, sampled in a trial of the OX40 agonist ivuxolimab. The receptor set was obtained from an adult with an advanced solid tumor such as melanoma, head and neck, liver or kidney cancer.

Comments on this clone: This CDR3 is also generated by other DNA sequences in the sample. The chain is built from TRBV7-2 and TRBJ1-1; possibly TRBD1 for D (5 bases). This CDR3 is built from 14 residues. The germline V and J ends were trimmed by 0 bases and 4 bases, with 9 bases remaining between them. From germline, CDR1 is SGHTA and CDR2 FQGNSA. Written as DNA, the CDR3 is TGTGCCAGCAGCTTAGCGGCAGGGACCACTGAAGCTTTCTTT. Translated: CASSLAAGTTEAFF.

This rearrangement joins TRBV27 to TRBJ2-7; D remains unclear. This CDR3 spans 12 amino acids. The germline V and J ends were trimmed by 6 bases and 1 base, with 7 bases remaining between them. Germline V gene data show CDR1 as MNHEY and CDR2 as SMNVEV (reference sequence). The CDR3 loop is CASRGASYEQYV. CDR3 in DNA: TGTGCCAGCAGAGGCGCTTCCTACGAGCAGTACGTC.

The J gene is TRBJ2-1, the V gene TRBV11-3; no definite D call. V was trimmed by 1 base and J by 5 bases, leaving 15 bases between them. The CDR3 extends over 16 amino acids. CDR1 and CDR2 from the germline V gene are SGHNT and YENEEA. The CDR3 spells CASSLGLSSGNNEQFF. The CDR3 DNA reads TGTGCCAGCAGCTTAGGACTGTCCTCTGGTAACAATGAGCAGTTCTTC.

The chain couples TRBV5-1 to TRBJ2-2; D is undetermined. The CDR3 runs to 16 residues. The V end was cut by 0 bases, the J end by 0 bases, with 9 bases between. Germline assignment: CDR1 SGHRS and CDR2 YFSETQ. The CDR3 spells CASSLASAANTGELFF. The DNA of the CDR3 is TGCGCCAGCAGCTTGGCCTCCGCGGCGAACACCGGGGAGCTGTTTTTT.

This clone was observed once. This chain joins TRBV5-3 and TRBJ2-1, with TRBD2 matching over 7 bases. TRBV5-3 is given ORF status, its function remaining uncertain. V shed 4 bases, J shed 4 bases, and the junction held 17 bases outside the gene matches. The CDR3 is 18 amino acids. This CDR3 reads CARSLDTGTTVPYNEQFF. The CDR3 DNA sequence: TGTGCCAGAAGCCTTGATACCGGGACTACCGTGCCGTACAATGAGCAGTTCTTC.

This clone was recorded once. The J gene is TRBJ2-3, the V gene TRBV5-8, with D possibly being TRBD2 (6 bases). This CDR3 has 16 amino acids. Trimming stripped 1 base from V and 2 bases from J, with 14 bases between. Germline V gene lookup returns CDR1 SGHTS and CDR2 YDEGEE. The CDR3 sequence: CASSLSLATITDTQYF. CDR3 DNA sequence: TGTGCCAGCAGCTTGTCCCTAGCGACGATCACAGATACGCAGTATTTT.

The J gene is TRBJ1-1, the V gene TRBV2, with TRBD1 identical over 8 bases. J gave up 7 bases and V 2 bases, and 3 bases lay outside the gene matches. CDR3 length equals 13 residues. Looked up from germline, CDR1 is SNHLY and CDR2 is FYNNEI. As DNA, the CDR3 is TGTGCCAGCAGTGAATCCAGGGGGCTTGAAGCTTTCTTT. It yields the protein CASSESRGLEAFF.

This chain uses TRBV7-9 with TRBJ2-3; D remains ambiguous. CDR3 length: 15 amino acids. CDR1 and CDR2 from the germline V gene are SEHNR and FQNEAQ (reference sequence). Trimming left V 2 bases short and J 2 bases short, with 11 bases between. The CDR3 reads CASSLMSSFTDTQYF. The CDR3 region has the DNA TGTGCCAGCAGCTTAATGTCCTCATTCACAGATACGCAGTATTTT.

Worth noting for this clone: The sample holds other DNA sequences that translate to the same CDR3. The chain uses TRBV6-6 and TRBJ1-1; tentative D call: TRBD1 (5 bases). CDR1 MNHNY and CDR2 SVGAGI come from the germline V gene (reference sequence). This CDR3 has 14 residues. With 0 bases removed from V and 2 bases from J, the gap between germline ends came to 7 bases. The CDR3 DNA is TGTGCCAGCAGTTACTCGACAGCAAACACTGAAGCTTTCTTT. Translated: CASSYSTANTEAFF.